The entry below gives a single TCR beta chain sequence along with its context. Its antigen is as yet unknown. This sample stems from a study of neoadjuvant nivolumab and ipilimumab in lung cancer. The study, taken as a whole, reports: Resected tumors had greater TCR richness and clonality than uninvolved lung. Only two of four nivolumab-treated tumors gained richness and clonality by surgery. Resected-tumor TCR richness correlated positively with pretherapy blood richness.

Some clones are missing from TCRdb's copy, which holds only in-frame ones; the method was immunoSEQ multiplex PCR. Of 25,000 or so clones in the sample, about 83% were seen once. CDR1 GTSNPN and CDR2 SVGIG come from the germline V gene (reference sequence). V dropped 1 base and J dropped 7 bases, with 5 bases sitting between them. This CDR3 spans 11 amino acids. This chain connects TRBV30 to TRBJ2-1; D is undetermined. The clonotype originates from an adult with non-small cell lung cancer. Sequencing was performed on tumor tissue, taken after neoadjuvant nivolumab, alone or with ipilimumab, at or shortly before surgery. In DNA form, the CDR3 reads TGTGCCTGGAGTGATATAAATGAGCAGTTCTTC. Translation: CAWSDINEQFF.